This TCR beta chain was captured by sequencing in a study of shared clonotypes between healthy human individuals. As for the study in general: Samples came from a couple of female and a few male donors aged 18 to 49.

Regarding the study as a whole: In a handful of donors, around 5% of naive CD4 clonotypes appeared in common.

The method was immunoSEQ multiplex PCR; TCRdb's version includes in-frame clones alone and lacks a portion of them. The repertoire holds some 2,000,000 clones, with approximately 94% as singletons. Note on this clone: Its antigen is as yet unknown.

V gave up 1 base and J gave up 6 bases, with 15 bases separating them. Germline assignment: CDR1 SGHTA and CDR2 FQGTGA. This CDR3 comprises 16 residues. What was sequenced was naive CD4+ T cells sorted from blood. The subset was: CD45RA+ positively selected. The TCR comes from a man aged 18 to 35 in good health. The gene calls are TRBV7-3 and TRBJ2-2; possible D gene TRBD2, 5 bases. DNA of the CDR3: TGTGCCAGCAGCTTAAGCCCTGGAGGTGGTGCCGGGGAGCTGTTTTTT. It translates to CASSLSPGGGAGELFF. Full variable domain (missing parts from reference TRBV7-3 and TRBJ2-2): GAGVSQTPSNKVTEKGKYVELRCDPISGHTALYWYRQSLGQGPEFLIYFQGTGAADDSGLPNDRFFAVRPEGSVSTLKIQRTERGDSAVYLCASSLSPGGGAGELFFGEGSRLTVL.